This paragraph covers one TCR beta chain sequence. The sample belongs to a study of OX40 agonist ivuxolimab in advanced cancers. For the study at large: Patients treated during dose escalation were battling hepatocellular carcinoma, melanoma, renal cell or head and neck cancer.

The table came from immunoSEQ multiplex PCR; TCRdb's copy has only in-frame clones and leaves some out. The sample records 30,000 to 45,000 clones, approximately 90% being singletons. V lost 6 bases and J lost 4, with 17 bases in between. Germline CDR1 and CDR2: MNHEY and SVGAGI. The CDR3 spans 15 residues. The chain combines TRBV6-5 with TRBJ2-3; D not certain. Here the sequenced sample was CD4+ or CD8+ T cells sorted from blood, taken in a trial of the OX40 agonist ivuxolimab. This TCR was recovered from an adult with an advanced solid tumor such as melanoma, head and neck, liver or kidney cancer. The CDR3 here is CASSSKNLIPDTQYF. The CDR3 DNA reads TGTGCCAGCAGCTCAAAAAACTTAATCCCAGATACGCAGTATTTT.